The following is a T cell receptor (beta chain) sequence with its context. Antigen unknown. Germline loops: CDR1 SGHRS, CDR2 YFSETQ. The CDR3 covers 15 residues. V dropped 4 bases and J dropped 3; count of bases not matched to a gene: 4. Tregs were sorted as CD4+CD25+CD127-/low cells. Study findings and constraints: Tumor memory CD4+ T cell TCR gene usage clustered with blood and lymph node memory CD4+ cells and lymph node naive CD4+ cells. Tumor Tregs overlapped most with tumor, then blood, naive CD4+ cells.

MiXCR, applied by TCRdb to the 5' RACE reads, yields one record per CDR3 protein. The table has tens of thousands of distinct CDR3 sequences, around 24% seen once; the top ten hold roughly 2.1%. The receptor comes from a female donor with breast cancer. Material: tumor-infiltrating Tregs sorted from the breast tumor. The chain employs TRBV5-1 and TRBJ2-7; 13 bases fit TRBD2. CDR3 protein: CASSIGLAGDYEQYF. CDR3 nucleotide sequence: TGCGCCAGCAGCATAGGACTAGCGGGAGACTACGAGCAGTACTTC.